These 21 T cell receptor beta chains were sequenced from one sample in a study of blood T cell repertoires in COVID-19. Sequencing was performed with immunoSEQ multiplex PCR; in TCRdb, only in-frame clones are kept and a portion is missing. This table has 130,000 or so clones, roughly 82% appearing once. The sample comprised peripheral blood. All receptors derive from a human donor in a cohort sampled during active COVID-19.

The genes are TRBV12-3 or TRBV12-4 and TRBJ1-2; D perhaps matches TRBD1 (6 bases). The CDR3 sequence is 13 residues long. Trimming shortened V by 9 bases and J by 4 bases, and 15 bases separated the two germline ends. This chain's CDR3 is CASVDRSFYGYTF. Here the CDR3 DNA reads TGTGCCAGTGTCGACAGGTCCTTCTATGGCTACACCTTC.

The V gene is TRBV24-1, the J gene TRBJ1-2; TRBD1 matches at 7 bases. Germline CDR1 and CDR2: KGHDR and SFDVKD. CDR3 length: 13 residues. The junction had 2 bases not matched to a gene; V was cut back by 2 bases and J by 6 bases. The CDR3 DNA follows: TGTGCCACCAGTGATTCAGGGGGGAATGGCTACACCTTC. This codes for CATSDSGGNGYTF.

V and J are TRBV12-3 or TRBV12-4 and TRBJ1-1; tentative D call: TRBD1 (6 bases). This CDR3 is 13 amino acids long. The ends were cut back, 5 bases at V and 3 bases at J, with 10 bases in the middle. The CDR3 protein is CASSPTGYTEAFF. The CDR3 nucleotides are TGTGCCAGCAGTCCCACAGGGTACACTGAAGCTTTCTTT.

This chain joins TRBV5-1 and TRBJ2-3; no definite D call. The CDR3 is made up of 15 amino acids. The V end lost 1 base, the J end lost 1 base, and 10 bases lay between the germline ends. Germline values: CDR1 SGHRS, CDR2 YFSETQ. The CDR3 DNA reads TGCGCCAGCAGCTTGCCTGACAAGGGCACAGATACGCAGTATTTT. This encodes CASSLPDKGTDTQYF.

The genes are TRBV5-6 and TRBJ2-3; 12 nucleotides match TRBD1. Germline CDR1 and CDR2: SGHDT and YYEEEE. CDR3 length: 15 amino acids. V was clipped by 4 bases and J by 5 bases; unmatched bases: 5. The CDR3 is CASSRGQGAGDTQYF. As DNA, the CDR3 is TGTGCCAGCAGCAGGGGACAGGGGGCCGGAGATACGCAGTATTTT.

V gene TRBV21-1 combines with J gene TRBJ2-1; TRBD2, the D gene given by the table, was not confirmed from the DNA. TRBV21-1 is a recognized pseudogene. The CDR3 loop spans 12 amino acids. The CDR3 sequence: CASSKTGEVQFF. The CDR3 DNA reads TGTGCCAGCAGCAAAACGGGGGAGGTGCAGTTCTTC.

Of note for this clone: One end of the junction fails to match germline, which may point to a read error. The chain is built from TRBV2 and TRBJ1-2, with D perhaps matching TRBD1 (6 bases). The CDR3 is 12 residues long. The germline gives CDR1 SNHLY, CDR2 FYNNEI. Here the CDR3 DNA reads TGTGCCAGCAGTGTCGGGACATTAGATCGGTCCTTC. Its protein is CASSVGTLDRSF.

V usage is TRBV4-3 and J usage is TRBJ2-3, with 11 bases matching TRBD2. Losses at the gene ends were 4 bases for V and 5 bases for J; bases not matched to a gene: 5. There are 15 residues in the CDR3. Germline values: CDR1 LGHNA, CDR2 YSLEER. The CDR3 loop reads CASSRRLAGGDTQYF. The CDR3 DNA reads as TGCGCCAGCAGCCGAAGGCTAGCGGGAGGAGATACGCAGTATTTT.

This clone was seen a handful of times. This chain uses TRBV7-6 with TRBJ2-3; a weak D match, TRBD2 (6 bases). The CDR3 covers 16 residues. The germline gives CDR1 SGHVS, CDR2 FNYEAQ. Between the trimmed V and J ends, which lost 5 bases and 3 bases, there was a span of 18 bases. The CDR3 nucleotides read TGTGCCAGCAGCCCCCTCAGGAGGGAGAAAACAGATACGCAGTATTTT. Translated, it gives CASSPLRREKTDTQYF.

CDR3 nucleotides: TGTGCCAGCAGTCGGGACAGGAGTCTCCATTCACCCCTCCACTTT. Its protein product is CASSRDRSLHSPLHF. The chain links TRBV27 to TRBJ1-6; TRBD1 matches 8 bases. Unmatched junction bases numbered 8, after V lost 5 bases and J lost 8 bases. The CDR3 length is 15 residues. Per germline, CDR1 MNHEY and CDR2 SMNVEV (reference sequence).

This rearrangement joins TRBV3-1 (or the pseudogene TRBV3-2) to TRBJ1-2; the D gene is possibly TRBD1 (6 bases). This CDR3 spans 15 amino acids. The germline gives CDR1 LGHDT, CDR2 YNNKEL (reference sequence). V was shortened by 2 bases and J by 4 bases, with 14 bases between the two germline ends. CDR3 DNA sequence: TGTGCCAGCAGCCAAAGGGCAGGGGTGGCCTATGGCTACACCTTC. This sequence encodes CASSQRAGVAYGYTF.

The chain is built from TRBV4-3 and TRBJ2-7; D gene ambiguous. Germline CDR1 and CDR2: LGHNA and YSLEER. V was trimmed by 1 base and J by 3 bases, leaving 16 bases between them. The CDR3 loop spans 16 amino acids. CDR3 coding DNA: TGCGCCAGCAGCCAAGGAATGGAGAGTCCCTACTACGAGCAGTACTTC. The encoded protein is CASSQGMESPYYEQYF.

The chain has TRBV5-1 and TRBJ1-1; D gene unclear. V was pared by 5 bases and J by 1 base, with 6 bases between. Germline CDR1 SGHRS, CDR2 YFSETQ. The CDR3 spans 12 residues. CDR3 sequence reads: CASSRGNTEAFF. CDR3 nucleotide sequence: TGCGCCAGCAGTCGGGGGAACACTGAAGCTTTCTTT.

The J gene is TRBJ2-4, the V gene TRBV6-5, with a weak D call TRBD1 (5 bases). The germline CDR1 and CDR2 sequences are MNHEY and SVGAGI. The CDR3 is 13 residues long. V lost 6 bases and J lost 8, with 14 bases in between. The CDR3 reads CASRVTELDIQYF. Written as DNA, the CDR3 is TGTGCCAGCAGAGTGACAGAGTTGGACATTCAGTACTTC.

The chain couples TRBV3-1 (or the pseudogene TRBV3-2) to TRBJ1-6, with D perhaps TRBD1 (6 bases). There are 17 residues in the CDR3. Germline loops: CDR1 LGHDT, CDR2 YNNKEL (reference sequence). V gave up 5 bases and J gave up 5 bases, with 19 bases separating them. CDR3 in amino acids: CASSAPQGGVDNSPLHF. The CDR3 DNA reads TGTGCCAGCAGCGCGCCACAGGGTGGAGTCGATAATTCACCCCTCCACTTT.

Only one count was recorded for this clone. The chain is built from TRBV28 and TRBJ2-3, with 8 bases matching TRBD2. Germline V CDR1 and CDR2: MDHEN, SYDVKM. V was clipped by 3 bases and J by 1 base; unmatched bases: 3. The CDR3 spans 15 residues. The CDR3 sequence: CASSLFGGGTDTQYF. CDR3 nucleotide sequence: TGTGCCAGCAGTTTGTTCGGGGGGGGCACAGATACGCAGTATTTT.

The CDR3 protein is CASSEGWGLENTEAFF. The CDR3 DNA reads as TGTGCCAGCAGTGAGGGTTGGGGGCTGGAGAACACTGAAGCTTTCTTT. This sequence joins TRBV6-1 and TRBJ1-1, with D maybe TRBD1 (6 bases). Looked up from germline, CDR1 is MNHNS and CDR2 is SASEGT. V was clipped by 3 bases and J by 1 base, with 15 bases between them. CDR3 size: 16 residues.

The CDR3 DNA reads as TGTGCCAGCAGCTCCGGAAGGGCCAGGGGTGAGCAGTTCTTC. Its protein product is CASSSGRARGEQFF. The chain carries TRBV7-9 and TRBJ2-1; weak D call: TRBD1 (6 bases). The CDR3 sequence is 14 residues long. The germline V and J ends were trimmed by 4 bases and 9 bases, with 16 bases remaining between them. Germline V gene sequence: CDR1 SEHNR, CDR2 FQNEAQ (reference sequence).

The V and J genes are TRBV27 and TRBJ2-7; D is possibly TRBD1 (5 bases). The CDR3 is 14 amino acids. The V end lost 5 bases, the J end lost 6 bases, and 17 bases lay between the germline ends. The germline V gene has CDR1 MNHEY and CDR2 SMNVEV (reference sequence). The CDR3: CASSAGISSGEQYF. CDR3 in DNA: TGTGCCAGCAGTGCAGGGATTTCAAGTGGCGAGCAGTACTTC.

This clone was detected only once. CDR3 DNA: TGTGCCAGCAGACTCCAGGGGGCTGAAAAACTGTTTTTT. Translated, it gives CASRLQGAEKLFF. The rearrangement uses TRBV2 and TRBJ1-4; 8 bases match TRBD1. Germline values: CDR1 SNHLY, CDR2 FYNNEI. Losses at the gene ends were 6 bases for V and 7 bases for J; bases not matched to a gene: 4. The length of the CDR3 is 13 residues. Looking up the rest from reference TRBV2 and TRBJ1-4 gives the full variable domain: EPEVTQTPSHQVTQMGQEVILRCVPISNHLYFYWYRQILGQKVEFLVSFYNNEISEKSEIFDDQFSVERPDGSNFTLKIRSTKLEDSAMYFCASRLQGAEKLFFGSGTQLSVL.

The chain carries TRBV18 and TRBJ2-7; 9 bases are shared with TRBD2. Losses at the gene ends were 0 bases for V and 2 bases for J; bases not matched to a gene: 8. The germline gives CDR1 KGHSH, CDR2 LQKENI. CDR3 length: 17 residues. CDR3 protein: CASSPPKAGGDAYEQYF. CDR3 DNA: TGTGCCAGCTCACCACCGAAAGCGGGGGGCGACGCCTACGAGCAGTACTTC.